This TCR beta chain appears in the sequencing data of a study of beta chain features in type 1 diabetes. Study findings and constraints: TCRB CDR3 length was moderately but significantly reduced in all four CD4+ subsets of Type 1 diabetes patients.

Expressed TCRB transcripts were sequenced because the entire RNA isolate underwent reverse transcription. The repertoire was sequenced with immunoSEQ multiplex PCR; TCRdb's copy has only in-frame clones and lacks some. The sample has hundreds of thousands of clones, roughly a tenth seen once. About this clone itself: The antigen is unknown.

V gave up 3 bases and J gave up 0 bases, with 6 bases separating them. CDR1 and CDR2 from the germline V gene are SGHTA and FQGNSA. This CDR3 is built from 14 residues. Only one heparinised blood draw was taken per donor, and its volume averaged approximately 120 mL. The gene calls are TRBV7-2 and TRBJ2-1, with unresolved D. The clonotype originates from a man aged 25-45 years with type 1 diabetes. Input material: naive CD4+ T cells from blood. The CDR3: CASSFAVSYNEQFF. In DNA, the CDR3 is TGTGCCAGCAGCTTCGCAGTCTCCTACAATGAGCAGTTCTTC.